Below, 25 T cell receptor beta chains from the same sample are listed, as sequenced in a study of a mutant IDH1 vaccine in newly diagnosed glioma. Noted time point: week 47, end of study. A 20-mer mutant IDH1 peptide at 300 ug was injected subcutaneously with topical imiquimod. This table comes from immunoSEQ multiplex PCR, and its TCRdb copy is limited to in-frame clones, with some not included. Of under 40,000 clones listed, roughly 80% are singletons. For these receptors, no antigen is known. The sample in question was PBMCs, obtained from a glioma patient whose treatment included an IDH1 peptide vaccine. The receptors originated from a man aged 30-40 years with glioma.

The chain joins TRBV11-2 to TRBJ2-7; weak D call: TRBD2 (6 bases). V dropped 5 bases and J dropped 6 bases, with 23 bases sitting between them. Germline V CDR1 and CDR2: SGHAT, FQNNGV. The CDR3 covers 16 residues. The CDR3 region is CASSPGVAARSPEQYF. The CDR3 coding sequence is TGTGCCAGCAGCCCAGGAGTAGCGGCTAGGTCCCCCGAGCAGTACTTC.

V is TRBV28 and J is TRBJ1-2; D is perhaps TRBD1 (5 bases). CDR3 length: 14 residues. CDR1 is MDHEN, CDR2 SYDVKM, per germline. V was cut by 3 bases and J by 5 bases, with 13 bases left in between. CDR3 DNA sequence: TGTGCCAGCAGTTTGGGGGTAGCGGGGTATGGCTACACCTTC. Protein product: CASSLGVAGYGYTF.

The genes are TRBV9 and TRBJ1-4, with TRBD1 identical over 9 bases. V trimming: 2 bases; J trimming: 7 bases; junction bases outside the gene matches: 3. CDR1 is SGDLS, CDR2 YYNGEE, per germline. CDR3 length: 14 amino acids. The CDR3 region is CASSVGQGSEKLFF. DNA for the CDR3: TGTGCCAGCAGCGTGGGACAGGGAAGTGAAAAACTGTTTTTT.

This clone was seen more than once but under ten times. The gene calls are TRBV30 and TRBJ1-5; D uncertain. CDR1 GTSNPN and CDR2 SVGIG come from the germline V gene (reference sequence). The V end lost 3 bases, the J end lost 6 bases, and 12 bases lay between the germline ends. CDR3 length equals 13 residues. The CDR3 DNA reads TGTGCCTGGAGGGCCAGCCACACTCAGCCCCAGCATTTT. It yields the protein CAWRASHTQPQHF. Filled out from reference TRBV30 and TRBJ1-5, the complete variable domain reads SQTIHQWPATLVQPVGSPLSLECTVEGTSNPNLYWYRQAAGRGLQLLFYSVGIGQISSEVPQNLSASRPQDRQFILSSKKLLLSDSGFYLCAWRASHTQPQHFGDGTRLSIL.

There are a few counts of this clone. The chain uses TRBV27 and TRBJ2-4, with D uncertain. V lost 0 bases to trimming and J lost 0 bases, with 3 bases between them. Germline-derived CDR1 and CDR2 are MNHEY and SMNVEV (reference sequence). The CDR3 extends over 14 amino acids. CDR3 DNA sequence: TGTGCCAGCAGTTTATCAATAGCCAAAAACATTCAGTACTTC. Protein sequence: CASSLSIAKNIQYF.

CDR3 in DNA: TGTGCCAGTAGTACGACAGGGCACACTGAAGCTTTCTTT. Translated, it gives CASSTTGHTEAFF. The V call is TRBV19, the J call TRBJ1-1, with 7 positions matching TRBD1. Per germline, CDR1 LNHDA and CDR2 SQIVND (reference sequence). V dropped 4 bases and J dropped 3; count of bases not matched to a gene: 2. The CDR3 has 13 amino acids.

The gene calls are TRBV5-6 and TRBJ2-1; D is possibly TRBD1 (6 bases). The CDR3 length is 16 residues. Germline V CDR1 and CDR2: SGHDT, YYEEEE. The germline V and J ends were trimmed by 4 bases and 0 bases, with 14 bases remaining between them. The CDR3 DNA follows: TGTGCCAGCAGCCACAACAGGGCAAGCTCCTACAATGAGCAGTTCTTC. Its protein product is CASSHNRASSYNEQFF.

The chain has TRBV19 and TRBJ2-2; TRBD2 aligns across 10 bases. The CDR3 has 18 residues. The V and J ends lost 5 bases and 0 bases, in that order; junction bases with no gene match: 9. Germline V gene data show CDR1 as LNHDA and CDR2 as SQIVND (reference sequence). Here the CDR3 DNA reads TGTGCCAGTAGTTTTCCTGGACTAGCGGACGCGAACACCGGGGAGCTGTTTTTT. It codes for CASSFPGLADANTGELFF.

V gene TRBV19 combines with J gene TRBJ1-6; no clear D gene. Trimming stripped 4 bases from V and 14 bases from J, with 9 bases between. This CDR3 contains 11 residues. Per germline, CDR1 LNHDA and CDR2 SQIVND (reference sequence). The CDR3 here is CASSSRVALHF. For the CDR3, the DNA is TGTGCCAGTAGTAGCCGGGTAGCCCTCCACTTT. Supplemented by reference TRBV19 and TRBJ1-6, the full variable domain reads DGGITQSPKYLFRKEGQNVTLSCEQNLNHDAMYWYRQDPGQGLRLIYYSQIVNDFQKGDIAEGYSVSREKKESFPLTVTSAQKNPTAFYLCASSSRVALHFGNGTRLTVT.

V usage is TRBV6-1 and J usage is TRBJ2-2; no clear D. The CDR3 is 14 amino acids. V lost 7 bases and J 2 bases, leaving 11 bases between the germline ends. Germline CDR1 reads MNHNS; CDR2 reads SASEGT. In DNA, the CDR3 is TGTGCCAGCAATTTTCAGACTAACACCGGGGAGCTGTTTTTT. Translated: CASNFQTNTGELFF.

The chain couples TRBV4-3 to TRBJ2-1; D unresolved. Germline-derived CDR1 and CDR2 are LGHNA and YSLEER. This CDR3 has 12 amino acids. Trimming cost V 1 base and J 5 bases, with 3 bases left between them. The CDR3 loop reads CASSQGNNEQFF. The CDR3 DNA is TGCGCCAGCAGCCAAGGGAACAATGAGCAGTTCTTC.

This chain joins TRBV19 and TRBJ1-1; 10 nucleotides match TRBD1. The V gene's germline CDR1 is LNHDA and CDR2 SQIVND (reference sequence). J was trimmed by 12 bases and V by 7 bases; bases with no gene match: 11. The CDR3 loop spans 13 amino acids. CDR3 DNA sequence: TGTGCCAGTACGGGGGACAGGGGAGGTAAACCTTTCTTT. Its protein product is CASTGDRGGKPFF. The whole variable domain, filled in from reference TRBV19 and TRBJ1-1, reads DGGITQSPKYLFRKEGQNVTLSCEQNLNHDAMYWYRQDPGQGLRLIYYSQIVNDFQKGDIAEGYSVSREKKESFPLTVTSAQKNPTAFYLCASTGDRGGKPFFGQGTRLTVV.

The V gene is TRBV28, the J gene TRBJ1-1; weak D call: TRBD1 (6 bases). V lost 7 bases and J lost 5, with 23 bases in between. The length of the CDR3 is 16 residues. Germline-derived CDR1 and CDR2 are MDHEN and SYDVKM. CDR3 residues: CASNPHLDSRYTEAFF. The CDR3 coding sequence is TGTGCCAGCAATCCCCATCTGGACAGCCGGTATACTGAAGCTTTCTTT.

V gene TRBV18 combines with J gene TRBJ2-7; 7 nucleotides line up with TRBD2. CDR3 length equals 15 residues. With V trimmed by 0 bases and J by 5 bases, 7 bases remained unmatched. CDR1 is KGHSH, CDR2 LQKENI, per germline. CDR3 bases: TGTGCCAGCTCACCACCGACCGGGGACTATGACGAGCAGTACTTC. Its translation is CASSPPTGDYDEQYF.

The V gene is TRBV10-1, the J gene TRBJ1-5; a possible D gene is TRBD1 (6 bases). CDR3 size: 19 residues. In germline, CDR1 is WNHNN, CDR2 SYGVQD (reference sequence). Trimming removed 2 bases at V and 0 bases at J, with 20 bases between. CDR3 in DNA: TGCGCCAGCAGTGAGCTAGACAGGATTAGGGGATATAGCAATCAGCCCCAGCATTTT. Its protein is CASSELDRIRGYSNQPQHF.

The chain joins TRBV7-2 to TRBJ2-5; 13 nucleotides align to TRBD2. Per germline, CDR1 SGHTA and CDR2 FQGNSA. The CDR3 has 16 residues. The ends lost 3 bases at V and 5 bases at J; junction bases unmatched: 6. For the CDR3, the DNA is TGTGCCAGCAGCTTGGCGGGACTAGCGGGACGGGAGACCCAGTACTTC. Its protein product is CASSLAGLAGRETQYF.

The chain carries TRBV27 and TRBJ1-6; D unresolved. This CDR3 is 14 amino acids long. Germline V CDR1 and CDR2: MNHEY, SMNVEV (reference sequence). Trimming took off 3 bases at V and 9 bases at J, with 12 bases between the two ends. The CDR3 loop reads CASSFRGNSSPLHF. DNA of the CDR3: TGTGCCAGCAGTTTCCGGGGTAACAGTTCACCCCTCCACTTT.

The gene calls are TRBV2 and TRBJ2-1, with 12 bases fitting TRBD2. Germline CDR1 reads SNHLY; CDR2 reads FYNNEI. V shed 0 bases, J shed 10 bases, and the junction held 7 bases outside the gene matches. There are 16 residues in the CDR3. CDR3 sequence (DNA): TGTGCCAGCAGTGAAGCGTCTAGCGGGGGGGCCGCGGAGCAGTTCTTC. Translating it yields CASSEASSGGAAEQFF.

This clone was seen a single time. The rearrangement joins TRBV5-1 to TRBJ1-1, with D perhaps matching TRBD1 (5 bases). V dropped 2 bases and J dropped 1 base, with 12 bases sitting between them. The germline V gene encodes CDR1 SGHRS and CDR2 YFSETQ. The CDR3 runs 15 residues. The CDR3 region has the DNA TGCGCCAGCAGCTTACAGGCAGGGACGAACACTGAAGCTTTCTTT. This sequence encodes CASSLQAGTNTEAFF.

This clone was seen only once. This chain links TRBV27 with TRBJ2-1, with unresolved D. Germline V gene data show CDR1 as MNHEY and CDR2 as SMNVEV (reference sequence). Trimming took 6 bases from V and 8 from J, leaving 14 bases between them. The CDR3 totals 13 residues. This CDR3 is CASRHTSRYEQFF. In DNA, the CDR3 is TGTGCCAGCAGGCACACCTCTAGGTATGAGCAGTTCTTC.

The chain employs TRBV5-1 and TRBJ2-7, with 7 bases that match TRBD2. The V gene's germline CDR1 is SGHRS and CDR2 YFSETQ. This CDR3 region has 16 residues. Trimming at V came to 0 bases and at J to 4 bases, leaving 10 bases not matched to a gene. The CDR3 coding sequence is TGCGCCAGCAGCTTGGGGGCTAGCGGTTATCATTACGAGCAGTACTTC. Its protein is CASSLGASGYHYEQYF.

The chain is built from TRBV30 and TRBJ2-2; 7 bases match TRBD1. The CDR3 runs 14 residues. V trimming: 3 bases; J trimming: 3 bases; junction bases outside the gene matches: 4. The germline gives CDR1 GTSNPN, CDR2 SVGIG (reference sequence). The CDR3 DNA reads as TGTGCCTGGAGCACAGGGGCTTACACCGGGGAGCTGTTTTTT. It yields the protein CAWSTGAYTGELFF. The full variable domain, its missing parts supplied by reference TRBV30 and TRBJ2-2, is SQTIHQWPATLVQPVGSPLSLECTVEGTSNPNLYWYRQAAGRGLQLLFYSVGIGQISSEVPQNLSASRPQDRQFILSSKKLLLSDSGFYLCAWSTGAYTGELFFGEGSRLTVL.

The rearrangement uses TRBV5-8 and TRBJ2-2; D might be TRBD1 (6 bases). With 4 bases removed from V and 6 bases from J, the gap between germline ends came to 19 bases. This CDR3 region has 16 residues. Germline values: CDR1 SGHTS, CDR2 YDEGEE. The CDR3 reads CASSPDPTGDAGELFF. As DNA, the CDR3 is TGTGCCAGCAGCCCGGACCCGACAGGTGACGCCGGGGAGCTGTTTTTT.

This rearrangement joins TRBV27 to TRBJ1-2; tentatively, D is TRBD1 (5 bases). V was clipped by 5 bases and J by 4 bases, with 11 bases between them. The CDR3 spans 13 residues. CDR1 is MNHEY and CDR2 is SMNVEV in the germline V gene (reference sequence). CDR3 DNA sequence: TGTGCCAGCAGTCTCCAGGGCCCCTATGGCTACACCTTC. Protein product: CASSLQGPYGYTF.

The chain has TRBV6-1 and TRBJ1-6; no clear D. Germline V gene sequence: CDR1 MNHNS, CDR2 SASEGT. Between the trimmed V and J ends, which lost 9 bases and 5 bases, there was a span of 11 bases. The CDR3 is 13 amino acids. The chain's CDR3 is CARGTEDNSPLHF. In nucleotides, the CDR3 is TGTGCCAGAGGAACAGAAGATAATTCACCCCTCCACTTT.